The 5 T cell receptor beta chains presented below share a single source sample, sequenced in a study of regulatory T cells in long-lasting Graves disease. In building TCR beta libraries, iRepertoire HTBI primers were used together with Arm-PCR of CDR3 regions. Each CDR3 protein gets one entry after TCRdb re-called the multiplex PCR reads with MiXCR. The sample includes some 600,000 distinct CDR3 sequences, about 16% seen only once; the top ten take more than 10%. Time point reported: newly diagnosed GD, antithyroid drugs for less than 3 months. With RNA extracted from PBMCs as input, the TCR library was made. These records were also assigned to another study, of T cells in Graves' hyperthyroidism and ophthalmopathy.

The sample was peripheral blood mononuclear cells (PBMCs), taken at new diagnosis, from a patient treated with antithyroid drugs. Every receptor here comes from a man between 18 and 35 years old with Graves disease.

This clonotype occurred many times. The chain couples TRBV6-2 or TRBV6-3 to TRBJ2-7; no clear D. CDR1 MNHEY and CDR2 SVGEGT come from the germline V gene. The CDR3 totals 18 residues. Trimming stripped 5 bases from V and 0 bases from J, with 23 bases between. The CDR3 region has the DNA TGTGCCAGCAGTGAAGCCCGAATCGGGCAGTACCTCTCCTACGAGCAGTACTTC. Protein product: CASSEARIGQYLSYEQYF.

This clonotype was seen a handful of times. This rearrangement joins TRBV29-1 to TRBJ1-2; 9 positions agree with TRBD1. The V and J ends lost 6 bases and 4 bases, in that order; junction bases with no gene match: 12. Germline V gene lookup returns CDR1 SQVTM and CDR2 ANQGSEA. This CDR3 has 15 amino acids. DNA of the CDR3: TGCAGCGTATCCGGGACAGGGCCGGGTGGCTATGGCTACACCTTC. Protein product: CSVSGTGPGGYGYTF.

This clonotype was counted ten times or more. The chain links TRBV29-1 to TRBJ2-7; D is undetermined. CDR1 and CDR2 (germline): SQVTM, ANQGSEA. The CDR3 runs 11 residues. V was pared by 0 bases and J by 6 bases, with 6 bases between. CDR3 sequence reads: CSVEDTSEQYF. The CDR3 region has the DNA TGCAGCGTTGAAGACACCAGCGAGCAGTACTTC.

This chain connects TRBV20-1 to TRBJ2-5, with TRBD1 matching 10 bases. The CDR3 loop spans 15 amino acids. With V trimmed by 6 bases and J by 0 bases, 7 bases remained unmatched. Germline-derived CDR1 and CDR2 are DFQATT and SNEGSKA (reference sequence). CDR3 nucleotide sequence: TGCAGTGCAAAGACAGGGGGCGATTACCAAGAGACCCAGTACTTC. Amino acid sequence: CSAKTGGDYQETQYF.

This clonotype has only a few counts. The CDR3 DNA reads as TGTGCCAGCTCATTTAACAGGGCGGAGACCCAGTACTTC. Its protein product is CASSFNRAETQYF. This chain joins TRBV18 and TRBJ2-5; a weak D match, TRBD1 (6 bases). V shed 5 bases and J shed 5 bases, with 12 bases lying between them. The germline gives CDR1 KGHSH, CDR2 LQKENI. This CDR3 comprises 13 residues.